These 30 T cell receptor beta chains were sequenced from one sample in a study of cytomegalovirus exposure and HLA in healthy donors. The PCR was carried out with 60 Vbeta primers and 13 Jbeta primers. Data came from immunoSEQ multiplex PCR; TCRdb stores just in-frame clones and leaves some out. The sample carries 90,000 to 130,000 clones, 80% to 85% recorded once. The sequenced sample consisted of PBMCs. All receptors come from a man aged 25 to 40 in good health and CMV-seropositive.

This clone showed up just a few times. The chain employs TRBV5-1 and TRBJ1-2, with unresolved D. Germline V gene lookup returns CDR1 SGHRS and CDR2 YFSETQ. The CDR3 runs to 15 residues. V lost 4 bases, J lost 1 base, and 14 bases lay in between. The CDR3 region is CASSLPGGLNYGYTF. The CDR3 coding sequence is TGCGCCAGCAGCCTCCCCGGCGGGCTTAACTATGGCTACACCTTC.

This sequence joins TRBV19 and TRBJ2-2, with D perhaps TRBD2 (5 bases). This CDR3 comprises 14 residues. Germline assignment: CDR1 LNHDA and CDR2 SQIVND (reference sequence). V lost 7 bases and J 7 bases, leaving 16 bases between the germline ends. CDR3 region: CASKKFSVGGELFF. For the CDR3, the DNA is TGTGCCAGTAAAAAATTTAGCGTGGGCGGGGAGCTGTTTTTT.

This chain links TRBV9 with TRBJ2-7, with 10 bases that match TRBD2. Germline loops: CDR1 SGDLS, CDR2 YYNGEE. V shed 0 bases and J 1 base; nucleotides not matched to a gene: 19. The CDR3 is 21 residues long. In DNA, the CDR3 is TGTGCCAGCAGCGTAGCTAAGACAGGGGCCTTACTAGCGGGAAATTCCTACGAGCAGTACGTC. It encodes CASSVAKTGALLAGNSYEQYV.

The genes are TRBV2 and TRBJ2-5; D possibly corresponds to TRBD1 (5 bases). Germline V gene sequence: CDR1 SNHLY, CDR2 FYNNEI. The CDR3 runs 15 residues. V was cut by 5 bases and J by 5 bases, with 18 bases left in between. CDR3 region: CASSRTSSYGETQYF. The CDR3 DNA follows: TGTGCCAGCAGTCGGACATCCTCATACGGGGAGACCCAGTACTTC.

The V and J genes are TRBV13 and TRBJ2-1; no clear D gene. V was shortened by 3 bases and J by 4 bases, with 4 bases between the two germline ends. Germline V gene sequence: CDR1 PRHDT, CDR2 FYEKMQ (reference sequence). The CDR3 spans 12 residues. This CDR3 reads CASSFPYNEQFF. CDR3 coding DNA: TGTGCCAGCAGCTTTCCGTACAATGAGCAGTTCTTC. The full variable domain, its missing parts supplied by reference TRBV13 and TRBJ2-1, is AAGVIQSPRHLIKEKRETATLKCYPIPRHDTVYWYQQGPGQDPQFLISFYEKMQSDKGSIPDRFSAQQFSDYHSELNMSSLELGDSALYFCASSFPYNEQFFGPGTRLTVL.

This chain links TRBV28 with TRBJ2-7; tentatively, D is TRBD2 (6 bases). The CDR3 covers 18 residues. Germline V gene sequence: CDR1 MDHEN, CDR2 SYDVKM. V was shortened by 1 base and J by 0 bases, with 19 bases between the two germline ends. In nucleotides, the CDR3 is TGTGCCAGCAGTTTATCGGCGGGGTCTATATTGAGCTCCTACGAGCAGTACTTC. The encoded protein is CASSLSAGSILSSYEQYF.

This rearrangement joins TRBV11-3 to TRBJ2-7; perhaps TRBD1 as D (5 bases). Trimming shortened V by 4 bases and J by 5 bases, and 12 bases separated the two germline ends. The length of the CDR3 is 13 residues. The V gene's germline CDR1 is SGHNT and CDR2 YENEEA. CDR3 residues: CASSSTGFDEQYV. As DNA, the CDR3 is TGTGCCAGCAGCTCTACAGGTTTCGACGAGCAGTACGTC.

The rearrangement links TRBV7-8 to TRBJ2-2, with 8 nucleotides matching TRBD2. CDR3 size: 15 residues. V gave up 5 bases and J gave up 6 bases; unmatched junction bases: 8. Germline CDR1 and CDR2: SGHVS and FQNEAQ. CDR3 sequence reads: CASSQPGLEAGELFF. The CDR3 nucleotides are TGTGCCAGCAGCCAGCCGGGACTAGAAGCCGGGGAGCTGTTTTTT.

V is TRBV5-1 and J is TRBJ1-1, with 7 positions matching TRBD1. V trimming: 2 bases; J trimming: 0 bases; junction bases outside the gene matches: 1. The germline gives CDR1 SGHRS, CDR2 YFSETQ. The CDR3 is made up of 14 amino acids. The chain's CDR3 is CASSFTGVNTEAFF. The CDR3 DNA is TGCGCCAGCAGCTTTACAGGGGTGAACACTGAAGCTTTCTTT.

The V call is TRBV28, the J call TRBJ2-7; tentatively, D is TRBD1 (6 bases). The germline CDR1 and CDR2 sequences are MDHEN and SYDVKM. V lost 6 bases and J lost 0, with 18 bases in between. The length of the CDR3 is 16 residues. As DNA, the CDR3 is TGTGCCAGCAGGTTACGGACAGCGAGGAGCTCCTACGAGCAGTACTTC. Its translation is CASRLRTARSSYEQYF.

The CDR3 sequence is CASAVGGPGNTIYF. In DNA, the CDR3 is TGTGCCAGCGCCGTCGGGGGGCCCGGAAACACCATATATTTT. This chain connects TRBV28 to TRBJ1-3; D perhaps matches TRBD1 (6 bases). CDR1 and CDR2 (germline): MDHEN, SYDVKM. The V end lost 8 bases, the J end lost 4 bases, and 15 bases lay between the germline ends. There are 14 residues in the CDR3.

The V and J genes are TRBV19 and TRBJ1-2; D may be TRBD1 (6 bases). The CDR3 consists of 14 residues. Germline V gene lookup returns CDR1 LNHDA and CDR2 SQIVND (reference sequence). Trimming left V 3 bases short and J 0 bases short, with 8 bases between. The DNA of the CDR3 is TGTGCCAGTAGTATGGCAGGGGCTAACTATGGCTACACCTTC. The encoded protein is CASSMAGANYGYTF.

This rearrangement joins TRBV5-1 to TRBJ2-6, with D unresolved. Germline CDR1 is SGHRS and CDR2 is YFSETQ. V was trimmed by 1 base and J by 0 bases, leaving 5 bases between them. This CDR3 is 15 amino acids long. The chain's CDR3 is CASSLFGSGANVLTF. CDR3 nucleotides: TGCGCCAGCAGCTTGTTCGGCTCTGGGGCCAACGTCCTGACTTTC. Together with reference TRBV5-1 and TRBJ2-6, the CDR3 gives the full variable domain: KAGVTQTPRYLIKTRGQQVTLSCSPISGHRSVSWYQQTPGQGLQFLFEYFSETQRNKGNFPGRFSGRQFSNSRSEMNVSTLELGDSALYLCASSLFGSGANVLTFGAGSRLTVL.

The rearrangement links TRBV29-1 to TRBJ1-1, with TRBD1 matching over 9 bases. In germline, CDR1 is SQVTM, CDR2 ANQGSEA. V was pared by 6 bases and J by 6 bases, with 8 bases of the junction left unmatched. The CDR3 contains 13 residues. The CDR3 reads CSVRTGDGAEAFF. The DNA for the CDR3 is TGCAGCGTGAGGACAGGGGATGGGGCTGAAGCTTTCTTT.

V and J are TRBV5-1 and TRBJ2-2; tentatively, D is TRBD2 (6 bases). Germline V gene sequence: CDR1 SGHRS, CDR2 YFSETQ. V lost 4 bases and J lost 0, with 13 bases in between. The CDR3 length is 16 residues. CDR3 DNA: TGCGCCAGCAGCCCTGCTAGCGATACGAACACCGGGGAGCTGTTTTTT. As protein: CASSPASDTNTGELFF.

This CDR3 is CASSSQLSPGNTIYF. The CDR3 DNA follows: TGTGCCAGCAGCTCCCAACTGAGTCCTGGAAACACCATATATTTT. This chain connects TRBV13 to TRBJ1-3; D remains unclear. Trimming took 4 bases from V and 2 from J, leaving 12 bases between them. In germline, CDR1 is PRHDT, CDR2 FYEKMQ (reference sequence). The CDR3 covers 15 residues.

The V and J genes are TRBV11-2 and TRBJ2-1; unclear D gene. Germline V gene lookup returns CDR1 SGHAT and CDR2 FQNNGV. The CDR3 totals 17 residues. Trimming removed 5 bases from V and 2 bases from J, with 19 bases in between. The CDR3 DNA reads TGTGCCAGCAGCCCACCTCAGGTAGGATCCGCCTACAATGAGCAGTTCTTC. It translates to CASSPPQVGSAYNEQFF.

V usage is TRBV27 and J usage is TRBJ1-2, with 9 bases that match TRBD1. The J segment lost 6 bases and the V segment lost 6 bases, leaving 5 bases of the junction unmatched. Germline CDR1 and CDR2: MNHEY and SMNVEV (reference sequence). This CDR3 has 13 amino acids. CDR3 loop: CASRLTGGHGYTF. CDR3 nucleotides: TGTGCCAGCAGATTGACAGGGGGGCATGGCTACACCTTC.

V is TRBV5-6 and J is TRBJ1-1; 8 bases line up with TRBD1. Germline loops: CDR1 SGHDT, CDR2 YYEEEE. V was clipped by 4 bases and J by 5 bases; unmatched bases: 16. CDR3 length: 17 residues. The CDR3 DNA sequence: TGTGCCAGCAGCCCCCCCGGGCCAGGGGGCGCGGGGACTGAAGCTTTCTTT. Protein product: CASSPPGPGGAGTEAFF.

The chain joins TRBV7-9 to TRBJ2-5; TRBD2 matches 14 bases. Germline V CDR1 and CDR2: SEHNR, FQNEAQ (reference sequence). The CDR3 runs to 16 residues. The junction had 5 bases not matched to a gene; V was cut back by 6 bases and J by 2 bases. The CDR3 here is CASRGGTSGGQETQYF. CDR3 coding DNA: TGTGCCAGCAGGGGGGGGACTAGCGGGGGACAAGAGACCCAGTACTTC.

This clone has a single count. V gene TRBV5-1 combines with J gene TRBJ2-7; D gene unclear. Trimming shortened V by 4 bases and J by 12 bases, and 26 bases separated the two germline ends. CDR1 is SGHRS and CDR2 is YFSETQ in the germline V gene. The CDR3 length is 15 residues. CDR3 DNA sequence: TGCGCCAGCAGCGAAACGACCGGCCTTCAGTGGCGGCTGTACTTC. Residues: CASSETTGLQWRLYF.

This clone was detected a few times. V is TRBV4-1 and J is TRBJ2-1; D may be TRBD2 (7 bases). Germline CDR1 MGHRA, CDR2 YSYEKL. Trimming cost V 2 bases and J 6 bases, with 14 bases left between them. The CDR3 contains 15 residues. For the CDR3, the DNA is TGCGCCAGCAGCCAATGGCTAGCGGACAGCAATGAGCAGTTCTTC. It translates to CASSQWLADSNEQFF.

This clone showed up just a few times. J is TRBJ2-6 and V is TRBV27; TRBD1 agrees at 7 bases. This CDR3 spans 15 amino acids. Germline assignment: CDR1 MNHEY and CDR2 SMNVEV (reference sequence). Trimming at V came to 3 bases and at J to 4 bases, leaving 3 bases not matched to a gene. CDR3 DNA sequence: TGTGCCAGCAGTTTTACAGGGGAAGGGGCCAACGTCCTGACTTTC. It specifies CASSFTGEGANVLTF.

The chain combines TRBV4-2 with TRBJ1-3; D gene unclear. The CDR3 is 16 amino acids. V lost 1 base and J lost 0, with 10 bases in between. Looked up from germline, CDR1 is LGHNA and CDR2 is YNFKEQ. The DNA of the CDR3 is TGTGCCAGCAGCCAAGCCCTTTCCAGCTCTGGAAACACCATATATTTT. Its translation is CASSQALSSSGNTIYF.

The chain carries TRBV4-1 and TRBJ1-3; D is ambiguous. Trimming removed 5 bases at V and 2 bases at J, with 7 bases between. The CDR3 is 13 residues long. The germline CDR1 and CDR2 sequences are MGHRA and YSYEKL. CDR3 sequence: CASSLHPGNTIYF. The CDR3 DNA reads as TGCGCCAGCAGCTTACACCCTGGAAACACCATATATTTT.

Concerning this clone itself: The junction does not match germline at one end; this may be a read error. This CDR3 reads CSSSFAQWGRTYEQYF. As DNA, the CDR3 is TGTTCCAGCAGCTTTGCACAGTGGGGGCGGACCTACGAGCAGTACTTC. The chain links TRBV7-9 to TRBJ2-7, with a tentative D call TRBD1 (6 bases). CDR1 and CDR2 (germline): SEHNR, FQNEAQ (reference sequence). The CDR3 is made up of 16 amino acids.

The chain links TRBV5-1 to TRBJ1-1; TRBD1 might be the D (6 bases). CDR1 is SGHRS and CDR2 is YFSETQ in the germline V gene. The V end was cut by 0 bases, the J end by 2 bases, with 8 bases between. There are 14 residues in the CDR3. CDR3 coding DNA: TGCGCCAGCAGCTTGGAGGGACATAACACTGAAGCTTTCTTT. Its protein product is CASSLEGHNTEAFF.

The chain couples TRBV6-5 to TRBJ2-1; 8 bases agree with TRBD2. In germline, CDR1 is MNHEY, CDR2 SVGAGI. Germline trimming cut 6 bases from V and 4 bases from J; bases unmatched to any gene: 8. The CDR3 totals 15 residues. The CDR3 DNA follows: TGTGCCAGCAGGATGACTAGCGAATATTACAATGAGCAGTTCTTC. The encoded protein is CASRMTSEYYNEQFF.

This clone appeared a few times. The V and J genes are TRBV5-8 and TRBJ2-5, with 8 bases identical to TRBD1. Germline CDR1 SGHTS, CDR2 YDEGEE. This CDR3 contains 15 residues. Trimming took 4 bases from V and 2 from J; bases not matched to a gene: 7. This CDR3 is CASSPTTGVQETQYF. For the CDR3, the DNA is TGTGCCAGCAGCCCTACGACAGGGGTACAAGAGACCCAGTACTTC. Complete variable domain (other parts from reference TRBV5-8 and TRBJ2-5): EAGVTQSPTHLIKTRGQQATLRCSPISGHTSVYWYQQALGLGLQFLLWYDEGEERNRGNFPPRFSGRQFPNYSSELNVNALELEDSALYLCASSPTTGVQETQYFGPGTRLLVL.

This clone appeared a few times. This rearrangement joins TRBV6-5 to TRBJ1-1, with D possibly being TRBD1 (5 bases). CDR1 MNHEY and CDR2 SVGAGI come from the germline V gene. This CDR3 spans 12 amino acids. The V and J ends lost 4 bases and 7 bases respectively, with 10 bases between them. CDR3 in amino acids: CASSSQGFEAFF. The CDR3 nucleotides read TGTGCCAGCAGTTCTCAGGGTTTTGAAGCTTTCTTT.